The rows below give T cell receptor beta chains drawn from one sample of a study of cytomegalovirus exposure and HLA in healthy donors. Profiling relied on immunoSEQ multiplex PCR, and the TCRdb table lists in-frame clones only, not all of them. This sample's table reports over 100,000 clones. Sample: PBMCs. These receptors were collected from a middle-aged woman in good health and CMV-seropositive. Both conserved end residues are trimmed from each CDR3. A D gene is named only where the DNA matches it firmly.

d_call,v_call,cdr3_aa
TRBD2,TRBV7-3,ASSLAGGTDTQY
.,TRBV5-1,ASSLQFQGNNSPLH
.,TRBV6-4,ASSFSASDNEQF
TRBD2,TRBV9,ASSVGGLAEYEQY
.,TRBV6-1,ASSEDGLYDYT
.,TRBV6-4,ASSDSAAAGDGYT
TRBD1,TRBV28,ASSTGTAGNTIY
TRBD2,TRBV2,ASKETSGVTDTQY
.,TRBV27,ASSPSQAQPDTQY
.,TRBV5-5,ASSLAKVREGLNTEAF
TRBD2,TRBV6-6,ASSYSRLAGSYEQY
TRBD1,TRBV19,ASIGLDRDGYT
TRBD2,TRBV2,ASSVLREGRGNTGELF
.,TRBV15,ATSRALAVNEQF
.,TRBV5-5,ASSLFGAQNTGELF
.,TRBV6-5,ASNYGEGVNTEAF
.,TRBV7-3,ASSPDSLGEQF
TRBD2,TRBV10-1,ASSEGGRAGDTQY
.,TRBV9,ASSPTPGHFSGANVLT